These 22 T cell receptor beta chains were all obtained from the same sample, sequenced in a study of HIV-infected patients and healthy controls. Reverse transcription used around 540 ng RNA and constant-region primers for alpha and beta. Using multiplexing indices, alpha and beta chain libraries were generated apart by chain-specific third strand synthesis. TCRdb reprocessed the 5' RACE reads with MiXCR, giving one entry per CDR3 protein. The repertoire holds around 4,400 distinct CDR3 sequences, under 8.5% seen once, with approximately 30% in the top ten. The repertoire came from unfractionated whole blood and reflected all unsorted peripheral T cells. Sequenced here: blood, sampled before antiretroviral therapy. These receptors were taken from an adult with HIV infection.

The chain employs TRBV20-1 and TRBJ2-1; D gene ambiguous. This CDR3 region has 15 residues. V dropped 6 bases and J dropped 5 bases, with 20 bases sitting between them. The germline CDR1 and CDR2 sequences are DFQATT and SNEGSKA (reference sequence). CDR3 DNA: TGCAGTGCCCTCGCCGCCGGCACCCGACACAATGAGCAGTTCTTC. This gives the protein CSALAAGTRHNEQFF.

In its sample, this clonotype ranks as medium-sized. The rearrangement links TRBV28 to TRBJ1-1; D is unclear. From germline, CDR1 is MDHEN and CDR2 SYDVKM. This CDR3 has 14 residues. V was trimmed by 1 base and J by 1 base, leaving 7 bases between them. CDR3 in amino acids: CASSLFLGNTEAFF. The CDR3 coding sequence is TGTGCCAGCAGTTTATTTCTGGGGAACACTGAAGCTTTCTTT.

This clonotype has only one observation. CDR3 nucleotide sequence: TGTGCCAGTAGTAGCACAGGGGACTCCTACGAGCAGTACTTC. It codes for CASSSTGDSYEQYF. This chain uses TRBV19 with TRBJ2-7, with 7 bases fitting TRBD1. J was trimmed by 0 bases and V by 4 bases; bases with no gene match: 3. This CDR3 has 14 amino acids. The V gene's germline CDR1 is LNHDA and CDR2 SQIVND (reference sequence).

This clonotype was detected many times. The V gene is TRBV6-5, the J gene TRBJ2-6, with 7 nucleotides matching TRBD1. This CDR3 spans 16 amino acids. Trimming cost V 5 bases and J 2 bases; bases outside gene matches: 6. Germline CDR1 MNHEY, CDR2 SVGAGI. The CDR3 sequence: CASSRQGSAGANVLTF. The CDR3 DNA sequence: TGTGCCAGCAGTAGACAGGGCAGCGCTGGGGCCAACGTCCTGACTTTC.

This clonotype counts as medium-sized. This chain links TRBV3-1 with TRBJ2-3, with D unclear. This CDR3 has 11 amino acids. V was pared by 2 bases and J by 6 bases, with 3 bases between. The germline V gene has CDR1 LGHDT and CDR2 YNNKEL (reference sequence). The CDR3 loop reads CASSQTDTQYF. CDR3 coding DNA: TGTGCCAGCAGCCAAACCGATACGCAGTATTTT.

This clonotype was recorded many times. The V call is TRBV7-9, the J call TRBJ2-7; tentatively, D is TRBD2 (6 bases). CDR3 size: 17 residues. The germline V gene has CDR1 SEHNR and CDR2 FQNEAQ (reference sequence). Deletions cut 4 bases from V and 1 base from J, with 20 bases between. CDR3 sequence: CASSSRTNPARSYEQYF. Here the CDR3 DNA reads TGTGCCAGCAGCTCCAGGACTAACCCGGCTAGGTCCTACGAGCAGTACTTC.

In this sample, this clonotype is medium-sized. The J gene is TRBJ2-5, the V gene TRBV7-8, with D possibly TRBD2 on 5 matching bases. V lost 5 bases, J lost 5 bases, and 15 bases lay in between. This CDR3 has 14 amino acids. CDR1 and CDR2 from the germline V gene are SGHVS and FQNEAQ. The CDR3 DNA reads TGTGCCAGCAGCCTCGATCGGGAAATTGAGACCCAGTACTTC. Its translation is CASSLDREIETQYF.

This clonotype was counted many times. The chain links TRBV4-2 to TRBJ2-3; D is ambiguous. The CDR3 runs to 16 residues. V lost 0 bases, J lost 1 base, and 11 bases lay in between. CDR1 is LGHNA, CDR2 YNFKEQ, per germline. The CDR3 DNA reads TGTGCCAGCAGCCAAGACCTGGGCGGTGGCACAGATACGCAGTATTTT. Residues: CASSQDLGGGTDTQYF.

This clonotype qualifies as medium-sized. This rearrangement joins TRBV12-3 or TRBV12-4 to TRBJ1-2; 9 bases fit TRBD1. V lost 4 bases to trimming and J lost 8 bases; unmatched junction nucleotides: 5. The CDR3 runs 13 residues. The CDR3 reads CASSSQGAEGYTF. CDR3 in DNA: TGTGCCAGCAGTTCACAGGGGGCAGAGGGCTACACCTTC.

By share, this clonotype counts as medium-sized (0.01 to 0.1%). V and J are TRBV29-1 and TRBJ1-4, with unresolved D. The CDR3 spans 17 residues. CDR1 is SQVTM and CDR2 is ANQGSEA in the germline V gene. V lost 4 bases and J lost 0, with 18 bases in between. The CDR3 DNA sequence: TGCAGCGTTGGGCAGCGGGCCGGGGATGCAACTAATGAAAAACTGTTTTTT. Its translation: CSVGQRAGDATNEKLFF.

This chain connects TRBV30 to TRBJ1-2; 9 nucleotides align to TRBD1. Germline V gene data show CDR1 as GTSNPN and CDR2 as SVGIG (reference sequence). V was pared by 0 bases and J by 3 bases, with 2 bases of the junction left unmatched. The CDR3 covers 14 residues. CDR3 in amino acids: CAWSVTGGYYGYTF. The CDR3 DNA follows: TGTGCCTGGAGTGTTACAGGGGGCTACTATGGCTACACCTTC. Complete variable domain (other parts from reference TRBV30 and TRBJ1-2): SQTIHQWPATLVQPVGSPLSLECTVEGTSNPNLYWYRQAAGRGLQLLFYSVGIGQISSEVPQNLSASRPQDRQFILSSKKLLLSDSGFYLCAWSVTGGYYGYTFGSGTRLTVV.

This clonotype is labeled as medium-sized. The chain carries TRBV28 and TRBJ2-5; TRBD1 aligns across 8 bases. The CDR3 loop spans 15 amino acids. Germline V lookup: CDR1 MDHEN, CDR2 SYDVKM. The J segment lost 1 base and the V segment lost 4 bases, leaving 5 bases of the junction unmatched. CDR3 residues: CASSWTGRSQETQYF. The CDR3 nucleotides read TGTGCCAGCAGTTGGACAGGGAGAAGCCAAGAGACCCAGTACTTC.

The V and J genes are TRBV6-1 and TRBJ2-2; D is uncertain. Trimming left V 8 bases short and J 4 bases short, with 8 bases between. Per germline, CDR1 MNHNS and CDR2 SASEGT. The CDR3 covers 12 residues. CDR3 region: CASGSSTGELFF. The CDR3 nucleotides are TGTGCCAGCGGGTCGTCCACCGGGGAGCTGTTTTTT.

This clonotype was detected only a few times. The CDR3 DNA follows: TGTGCCAGCAGCCCCCGTGGAGGGACAGGGGTGTCACCCCTCCACTTT. As protein: CASSPRGGTGVSPLHF. V and J are TRBV7-2 and TRBJ1-6, with 10 nucleotides matching TRBD1. Germline assignment: CDR1 SGHTA and CDR2 FQGNSA. J gave up 10 bases and V 5 bases, and 11 bases lay outside the gene matches. The CDR3 consists of 16 residues.

This clonotype appeared a few times. V and J are TRBV29-1 and TRBJ1-1, with 8 bases that match TRBD1. The CDR3 extends over 13 amino acids. The V segment lost 7 bases and the J segment 0 bases; nucleotides outside the gene matches: 4. Germline-derived CDR1 and CDR2 are SQVTM and ANQGSEA. The CDR3 DNA follows: TGCAGCGCTCGGACAGGGCTGAACACTGAAGCTTTCTTT. This translates into CSARTGLNTEAFF.

Regarding this clonotype: A clone one base away is much larger, so this may be a read error. V usage is TRBV6-1 and J usage is TRBJ1-1; no clear D gene. The CDR3 has 13 amino acids. Germline V gives CDR1 MNHNS, CDR2 SASEGT. The CDR3 DNA follows: TGTGCCAGCCCCCGTAGAGGGAGCACTAAAGCTTTCTTT. This gives the protein CASPRRGSTKAFF.

This clonotype was observed many times. V usage is TRBV5-6 and J usage is TRBJ1-1; 8 bases agree with TRBD1. Germline V gives CDR1 SGHDT, CDR2 YYEEEE. J gave up 4 bases and V 4 bases, and 9 bases lay outside the gene matches. This CDR3 has 15 amino acids. The CDR3 DNA is TGTGCCAGCAGCAGCCCTACAGGGGGTGTCACTGAAGCTTTCTTT. It translates to CASSSPTGGVTEAFF.

This clonotype showed up many times. CDR3 amino acids: CASSPGTVPNYGYTF. DNA of the CDR3: TGTGCCAGCAGTCCCGGGACAGTTCCTAACTATGGCTACACCTTC. V is TRBV6-5 and J is TRBJ1-2; 7 positions agree with TRBD1. This CDR3 contains 15 residues. The V and J ends lost 5 bases and 0 bases, in that order; junction bases with no gene match: 6. Germline V CDR1 and CDR2: MNHEY, SVGAGI.

There are many counts of this clonotype. V is TRBV4-2 and J is TRBJ1-4, with 7 bases identical to TRBD1. The trim removed 0 bases at V and 4 bases at J, leaving 2 bases unmatched. Germline CDR1 LGHNA, CDR2 YNFKEQ. The CDR3 consists of 15 residues. In DNA, the CDR3 is TGTGCCAGCAGCCAAGATACAGGGGTTAATGAAAAACTGTTTTTT. It is translated as CASSQDTGVNEKLFF.

This clonotype was observed at least ten times. The V call is TRBV27, the J call TRBJ2-7, with 7 bases lining up with TRBD1. The V gene's germline CDR1 is MNHEY and CDR2 SMNVEV (reference sequence). The CDR3 sequence is 15 residues long. V was clipped by 5 bases and J by 6 bases; unmatched bases: 13. This chain's CDR3 is CASSAYPGQRGEQYF. The CDR3 DNA sequence: TGTGCCAGCAGTGCATATCCGGGACAGAGGGGCGAGCAGTACTTC.

The chain combines TRBV7-2 with TRBJ1-5, with D perhaps TRBD1 (5 bases). V gave up 5 bases and J gave up 2 bases, with 16 bases separating them. The germline CDR1 and CDR2 sequences are SGHTA and FQGNSA. This CDR3 has 16 amino acids. The CDR3 spells CASSEQGLGGNQPQHF. In DNA form, the CDR3 reads TGTGCCAGCAGCGAGCAGGGTCTCGGGGGCAATCAGCCCCAGCATTTT.

This clonotype occurred many times. The chain links TRBV5-6 to TRBJ2-1; the D gene is possibly TRBD1 (7 bases). The germline gives CDR1 SGHDT, CDR2 YYEEEE. This CDR3 is built from 14 residues. V was shortened by 0 bases and J by 9 bases, with 13 bases between the two germline ends. CDR3: CASSLGQGLSEQFF. CDR3 bases: TGTGCCAGCAGCTTGGGACAGGGACTGAGTGAGCAGTTCTTC.